This TCR beta chain was recorded in a study of PD-1 blockade in classical Hodgkin lymphoma. Regarding the study as a whole: Some patients began nivolumab under 1 year after ASCT. These patients were excluded from later analyses. Complete responders entered with baseline diversity on par with newly diagnosed patients, the results showed. A reduction in baseline TCR diversity was reportedly seen in newly diagnosed patients relative to healthy donors. Underlying causes for the observed repertoire differences were not defined, possibly disease activity or prior therapy.

V lost 1 base and J 6 bases, leaving 13 bases between the germline ends. The CDR3 covers 16 residues. Germline V gives CDR1 MGHRA, CDR2 YSYEKL. The protocol was immunoSEQ multiplex PCR, while the TCRdb copy is restricted to in-frame clones and leaves out a portion. The sample contains around 15,000 clones, approximately 64% of which appear only once. Patients all relapsed after autologous stem cell transplantation, and there was variation in brentuximab vedotin exposure. Comments on this clone: Its target is not known.

The chain uses TRBV4-1 and TRBJ1-6; D is ambiguous. The receptor was derived from a human donor with classical Hodgkin lymphoma. The sequences come from peripheral blood mononuclear cells (PBMCs), collected before the second cycle of nivolumab. Written as DNA, the CDR3 is TGCGCCAGCAGCCAAGGAAGTCCTATGGTTAATTCACCCCTCCACTTT. It codes for CASSQGSPMVNSPLHF.